This T cell receptor beta chain was retrieved from a study of T cell responses to AZD1222 COVID-19 vaccine. Study-level results: White British ancestry dominated among donors, who included more females, and clonal diversity was possibly underestimated. AZD1222 recipients seropositive at baseline numbered only 6 or 7.

This clone came up once. Antigen specificity is unknown. Sequencing was performed with immunoSEQ multiplex PCR; in TCRdb, only in-frame clones are kept and a portion is missing. The sample comprises some 97,000 clones, around 90% of which are singletons, and 16% rests with the top ten. With 0 bases clipped from V and 1 base from J, the junction kept 4 bases outside the gene matches. The CDR3 loop spans 16 amino acids. CDR1 MNHEY and CDR2 SVGAGI come from the germline V gene. The sequence was collected from an adult in good health. The genes are TRBV6-5 and TRBJ1-1, with 8 bases that match TRBD1. The material was peripheral blood, obtained on day 0 of AZD1222 vaccination. The CDR3 reads CASSYSTGTGNTEAFF. DNA for the CDR3: TGTGCCAGCAGTTACTCCACCGGGACAGGGAACACTGAAGCTTTCTTT.